This is a list of T cell receptor beta chains from one sample in a study of CD8+ T cells in alopecia areata. Profiling relied on immunoSEQ multiplex PCR, and the TCRdb table lists in-frame clones only, not all of them. The table lists 60,000 to 90,000 clones, around 65% of them singletons. The specimen was CD8+ T cells sorted from blood, collected at week 24, from a patient treated with tofacitinib. All receptors derive from a human donor with alopecia areata. The CDR3 runs from the conserved cysteine through the conserved F or W. The D gene is left open where the match is weak. Clone size is shown for a subset of rows, as once, few, many or a class of expanded clone.

V gene: TRBV27
CDR3 length: 15
D gene: .
J gene: TRBJ1-2
clone size: .
CDR3 DNA: TGTGCCAGCAAGATTGGTAGGCAGGCCCTTTATGGCTACACCTTC
CDR3 protein: CASKIGRQALYGYTF

V gene: TRBV4-1
CDR3 length: 15
D gene: TRBD2
J gene: TRBJ2-7
clone size: .
CDR3 DNA: TGCGCCAGCAGCCAGGTGGGACTAGCGGTCCACGAGCAGTACTTC
CDR3 protein: CASSQVGLAVHEQYF

V gene: TRBV15
CDR3 length: 12
D gene: .
J gene: TRBJ2-3
clone size: .
CDR3 DNA: TGTGCCACCGGCCACGGCGCAGATACGCAGTATTTT
CDR3 protein: CATGHGADTQYF

V gene: TRBV29-1
CDR3 length: 15
D gene: TRBD1
J gene: TRBJ2-5
clone size: .
CDR3 DNA: TGCAGCGTTGAATTCCGGGACAGGGTTTGGGAGACCCAGTACTTC
CDR3 protein: CSVEFRDRVWETQYF

V gene: TRBV30
CDR3 length: 14
D gene: .
J gene: TRBJ2-7
clone size: .
CDR3 DNA: TGTGCCTGGAATGCTGGGCTGGGCGTCCACGAGCAGTACTTC
CDR3 protein: CAWNAGLGVHEQYF

V gene: TRBV4-1
CDR3 length: 18
D gene: .
J gene: TRBJ1-1
clone size: .
CDR3 DNA: TGCGCCAGCAGCCAAGAAACGGTCTTAGGGCGAGGGGACACTGAAGCTTTCTTT
CDR3 protein: CASSQETVLGRGDTEAFF

V gene: TRBV4-3
CDR3 length: 15
D gene: .
J gene: TRBJ2-5
clone size: .
CDR3 DNA: TGCGCCAGCAGCCAAGATACCGGACCACGAGAGACCCAGTACTTC
CDR3 protein: CASSQDTGPRETQYF

V gene: TRBV9
CDR3 length: 21
D gene: TRBD2
J gene: TRBJ2-2
clone size: .
CDR3 DNA: TGTGCCAGCAGCGTAGGGCCCTCCTTAAGACTAGCGGGAGATGGTACCGGGGAGCTGTTTTTT
CDR3 protein: CASSVGPSLRLAGDGTGELFF

V gene: TRBV5-4
CDR3 length: 14
D gene: .
J gene: TRBJ2-2
clone size: .
CDR3 DNA: TGTGCCAGCAGCTTGGGTTACTCGACCGGGGAGCTGTTTTTT
CDR3 protein: CASSLGYSTGELFF

V gene: TRBV4-3
CDR3 length: 15
D gene: TRBD2
J gene: TRBJ2-3
clone size: .
CDR3 DNA: TGCGCCAGCAGCGACAGAGCGGGAGGAACAGATACGCAGTATTTT
CDR3 protein: CASSDRAGGTDTQYF

V gene: TRBV6-1
CDR3 length: 13
D gene: .
J gene: TRBJ2-5
clone size: .
CDR3 DNA: TGTGCCAGCAGTGTGTGGAGAGGAGAGACCCAGTACTTC
CDR3 protein: CASSVWRGETQYF

V gene: TRBV7-9
CDR3 length: 15
D gene: TRBD1
J gene: TRBJ1-1
clone size: .
CDR3 DNA: TGTGCCAGCAGCCCCAGACAGGGTACGAACACTGAAGCTTTCTTT
CDR3 protein: CASSPRQGTNTEAFF

V gene: TRBV5-8
CDR3 length: 17
D gene: .
J gene: TRBJ1-5
clone size: .
CDR3 DNA: TGTGCCAGCAGCTTGATGTCGGGTTGGGATAGCAATCAGCCCCAGCATTTT
CDR3 protein: CASSLMSGWDSNQPQHF

V gene: TRBV7-6
CDR3 length: 14
D gene: .
J gene: TRBJ1-2
clone size: .
CDR3 DNA: TGTGCCAGCAGCTTAGCCCCTGAAAGCTATGGCTACACCTTC
CDR3 protein: CASSLAPESYGYTF

V gene: TRBV9
CDR3 length: 17
D gene: .
J gene: TRBJ2-1
clone size: .
CDR3 DNA: TGTGCCAGCAGCCCAGTAGGGTCTAGGGTACACTACAATGAGCAGTTCTTC
CDR3 protein: CASSPVGSRVHYNEQFF

V gene: TRBV6-5
CDR3 length: 13
D gene: .
J gene: TRBJ1-2
clone size: .
CDR3 DNA: TGTGCCAGCAGGGCGGGACCAGGGGATGGCTACACCTTC
CDR3 protein: CASRAGPGDGYTF

V gene: TRBV4-1
CDR3 length: 14
D gene: .
J gene: TRBJ1-2
clone size: .
CDR3 DNA: TGCGCCAGCAGCCAAGAAAGGGCCGGATATGGCTACACCTTC
CDR3 protein: CASSQERAGYGYTF

V gene: TRBV19
CDR3 length: 16
D gene: TRBD1
J gene: TRBJ2-3
clone size: few
CDR3 DNA: TGTGCCAGTAAAGACAGGGGGCAGTCGTTCACAGATACGCAGTATTTT
CDR3 protein: CASKDRGQSFTDTQYF

V gene: TRBV23-1
CDR3 length: 16
D gene: TRBD1
J gene: TRBJ1-1
clone size: .
CDR3 DNA: TGCGCCAGCAGTCAACCTTTGACAGGGGAGTACACTGAAGCTTTCTTT
CDR3 protein: CASSQPLTGEYTEAFF

V gene: TRBV7-9
CDR3 length: 16
D gene: TRBD1
J gene: TRBJ1-5
clone size: once
CDR3 DNA: TGTGCCAGCAGCTTATCGGACAGGGAATTCCATCAGCCCCAGCATTTT
CDR3 protein: CASSLSDREFHQPQHF

V gene: TRBV25-1
CDR3 length: 14
D gene: TRBD1
J gene: TRBJ2-3
clone size: .
CDR3 DNA: TGTGCCAGCAGTGACATACAGGGGCCAGATACGCAGTATTTT
CDR3 protein: CASSDIQGPDTQYF

V gene: TRBV4-3
CDR3 length: 16
D gene: TRBD1
J gene: TRBJ2-7
clone size: few
CDR3 DNA: TGCGCCAGCAGCCAAGCCTACAGGGGGCAGGGGTACGAGCAGTACTTC
CDR3 protein: CASSQAYRGQGYEQYF

V gene: TRBV29-1
CDR3 length: 13
D gene: .
J gene: TRBJ1-6
clone size: .
CDR3 DNA: TGCAGCGTTGACAGAGAATCAAATTCACCCCTCCACTTT
CDR3 protein: CSVDRESNSPLHF

V gene: TRBV2
CDR3 length: 16
D gene: .
J gene: TRBJ2-2
clone size: .
CDR3 DNA: TGTGCCAGCAGTGAGACCGACGGACTGAACACCGGGGAGCTGTTTTTT
CDR3 protein: CASSETDGLNTGELFF

V gene: TRBV4-1
CDR3 length: 15
D gene: .
J gene: TRBJ2-7
clone size: .
CDR3 DNA: TGCGCCAGCAGCCAAGGAGGTCTGAGCTCCTACGAGCAGTACTTC
CDR3 protein: CASSQGGLSSYEQYF

V gene: TRBV29-1
CDR3 length: 15
D gene: .
J gene: TRBJ2-3
clone size: .
CDR3 DNA: TGCAGCGTTTTCCTCGGGGACGGGACCACAGATACGCAGTATTTT
CDR3 protein: CSVFLGDGTTDTQYF